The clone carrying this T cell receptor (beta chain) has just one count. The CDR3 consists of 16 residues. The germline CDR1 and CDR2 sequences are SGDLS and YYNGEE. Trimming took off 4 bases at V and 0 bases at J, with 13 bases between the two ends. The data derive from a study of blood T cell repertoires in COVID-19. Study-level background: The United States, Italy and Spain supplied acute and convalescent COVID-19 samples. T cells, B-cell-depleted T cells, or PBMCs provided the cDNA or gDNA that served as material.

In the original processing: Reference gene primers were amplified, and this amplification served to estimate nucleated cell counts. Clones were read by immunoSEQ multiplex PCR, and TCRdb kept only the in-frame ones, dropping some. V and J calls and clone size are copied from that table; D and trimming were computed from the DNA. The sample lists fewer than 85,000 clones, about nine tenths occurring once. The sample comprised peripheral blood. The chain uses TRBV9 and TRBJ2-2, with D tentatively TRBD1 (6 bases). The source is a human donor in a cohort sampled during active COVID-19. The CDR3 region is CASSPPGQANTGELFF. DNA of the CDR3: TGTGCCAGCAGCCCCCCGGGACAAGCGAACACCGGGGAGCTGTTTTTT.